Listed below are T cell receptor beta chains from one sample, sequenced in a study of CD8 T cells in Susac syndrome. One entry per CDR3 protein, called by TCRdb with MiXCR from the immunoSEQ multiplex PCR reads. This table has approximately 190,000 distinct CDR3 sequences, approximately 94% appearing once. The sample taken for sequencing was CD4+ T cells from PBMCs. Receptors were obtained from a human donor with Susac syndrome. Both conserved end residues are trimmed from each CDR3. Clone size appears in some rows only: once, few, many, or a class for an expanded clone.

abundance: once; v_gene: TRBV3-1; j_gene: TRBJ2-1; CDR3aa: ASSQNSGEQF
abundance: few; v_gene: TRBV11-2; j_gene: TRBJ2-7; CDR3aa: ASSLGEYEQY
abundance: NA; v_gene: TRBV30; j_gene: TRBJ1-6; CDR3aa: AWSLTGAHSPLH
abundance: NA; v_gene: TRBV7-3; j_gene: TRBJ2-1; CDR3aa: ASSLVPPFSSYNEQF
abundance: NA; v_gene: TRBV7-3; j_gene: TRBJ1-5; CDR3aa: ASSPQSGGNQPQH
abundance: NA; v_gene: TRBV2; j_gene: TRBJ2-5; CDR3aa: ASRGQGETQY
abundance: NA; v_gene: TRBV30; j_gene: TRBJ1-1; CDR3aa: ASTLGHPEAF
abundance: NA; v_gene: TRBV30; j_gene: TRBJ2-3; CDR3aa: AWTGPADTQY
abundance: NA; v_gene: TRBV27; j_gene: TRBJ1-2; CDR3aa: ASSPRDRGLGGYT
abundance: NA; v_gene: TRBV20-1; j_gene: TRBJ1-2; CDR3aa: SATNTGYGYT
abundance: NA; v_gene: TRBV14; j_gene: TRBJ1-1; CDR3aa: ASSQAGGYTEAF
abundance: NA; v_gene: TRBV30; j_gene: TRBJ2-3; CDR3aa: ALDSTDTQY
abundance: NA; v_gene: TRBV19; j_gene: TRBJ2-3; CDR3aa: ASSILGQGATDTQY
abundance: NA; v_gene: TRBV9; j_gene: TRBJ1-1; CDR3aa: ASSGDRIRVF
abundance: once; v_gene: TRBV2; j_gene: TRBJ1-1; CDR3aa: ASSDRGFTEAF
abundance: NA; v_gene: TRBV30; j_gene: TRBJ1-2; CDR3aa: AWSPTSGYGYT
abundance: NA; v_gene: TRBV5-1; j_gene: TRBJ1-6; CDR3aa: ASSWVGGRYSPLH
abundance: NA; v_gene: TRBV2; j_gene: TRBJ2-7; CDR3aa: ASSEPGQVVSYEQY
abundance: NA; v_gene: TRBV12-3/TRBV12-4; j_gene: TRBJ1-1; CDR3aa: ASSFRTGAPEAF
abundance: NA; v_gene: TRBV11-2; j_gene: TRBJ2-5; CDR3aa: ASSLATGGTETQY
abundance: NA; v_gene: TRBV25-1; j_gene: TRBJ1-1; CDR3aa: ASIRSGNTEAF
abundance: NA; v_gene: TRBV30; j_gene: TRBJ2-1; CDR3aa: AWSPRIDEQF
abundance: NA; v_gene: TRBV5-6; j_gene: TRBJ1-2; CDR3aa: ASSQPAYGYT
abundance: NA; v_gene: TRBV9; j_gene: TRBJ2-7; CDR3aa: ASSPRLQGVGDEQY
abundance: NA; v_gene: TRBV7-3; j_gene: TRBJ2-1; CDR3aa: ASSSGLTGSEQF
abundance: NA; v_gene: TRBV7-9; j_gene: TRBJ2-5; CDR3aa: ASSLADSPVRETQY
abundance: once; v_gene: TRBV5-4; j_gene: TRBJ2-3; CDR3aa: ASSILPSTDTQY
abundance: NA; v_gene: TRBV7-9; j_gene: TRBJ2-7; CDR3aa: ASSLRAGTHAYEQY
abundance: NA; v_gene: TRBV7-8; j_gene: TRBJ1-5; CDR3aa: ASSHGGAGQPQH
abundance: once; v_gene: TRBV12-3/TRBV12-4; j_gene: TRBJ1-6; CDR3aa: ASRRSRGGNSPLH
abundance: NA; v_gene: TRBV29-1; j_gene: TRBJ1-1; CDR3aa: SVRTVEAF
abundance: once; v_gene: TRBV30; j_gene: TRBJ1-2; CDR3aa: AWSTPGPPGYGYT
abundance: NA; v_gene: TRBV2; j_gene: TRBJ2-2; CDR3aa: ASSEVTVNTGELF
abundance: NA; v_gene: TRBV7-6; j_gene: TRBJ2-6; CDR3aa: ASSSSSRSGANVLT
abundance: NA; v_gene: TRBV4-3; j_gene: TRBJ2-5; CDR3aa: ASSQDVGWQEETQY
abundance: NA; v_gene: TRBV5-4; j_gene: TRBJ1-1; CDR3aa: ASSLDGPSLEAF
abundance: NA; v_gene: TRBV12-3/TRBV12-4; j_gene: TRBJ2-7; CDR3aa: ASRPGSDNSYEQY
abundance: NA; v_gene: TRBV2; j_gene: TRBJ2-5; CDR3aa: ASRTSVQETQY
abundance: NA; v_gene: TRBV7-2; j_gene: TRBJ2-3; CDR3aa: ASRQRGDGVDTQY
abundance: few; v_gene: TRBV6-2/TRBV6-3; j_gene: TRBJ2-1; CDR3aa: ASSLAYNEQF